This TCR beta chain was captured in a study of shared clonotypes between healthy human individuals. Study summary: Sampling drew on donors who were two women and a few men aged 18 to 49. CD4 naive and CD4 memory each took three plates per donor, while CD8 naive took two and CD8 memory one.

Clones were sequenced by immunoSEQ multiplex PCR, and TCRdb holds only the in-frame ones, with some missing. Of over a million clones listed, around 76% are singletons. As concerns this clone: The antigen is undetermined.

The CDR3 is made up of 14 amino acids. The trim removed 4 bases at V and 4 bases at J, leaving 6 bases unmatched. In germline, CDR1 is SGHRS, CDR2 YFSETQ. Negatively enriched CD4+ T cells were divided by CD45RA into naive and memory. Study outcomes and limitations: Represented diversity (both genetic and exposure-history) was limited by the small number of donors.

Material: memory CD4+ T cells sorted from blood. Subset denoted: CD45RA-negative fraction. The sequence came from a young man in good health. The V gene is TRBV5-1, the J gene TRBJ2-5; 8 bases are a match to TRBD1. The CDR3 is CASSPGQGRETQYF. CDR3 DNA: TGCGCCAGCAGCCCTGGACAGGGCCGAGAGACCCAGTACTTC.